This TCR beta chain was sequenced for a study of blood T cell repertoires in COVID-19. The ends lost 5 bases at V and 3 bases at J; junction bases unmatched: 4. Per the germline V gene, CDR1 is SGHTA and CDR2 is FQGNSA. CDR3 length: 14 amino acids. Measured with immunoSEQ multiplex PCR; TCRdb has only the in-frame clones, and not every one. The sample has some 120,000 clones; around 83% are singletons. Recovered participants had two consecutive negative NP/OP PCR tests, healthcare professional clearance, or symptom resolution. Sequencing was performed on PBMCs or T cells enriched from blood (not recorded which). The V call is TRBV7-2, the J call TRBJ2-3; 8 bases fit TRBD1. This TCR came from a man younger than 45 who had recovered from COVID-19. CDR3 residues: CASSARTGTDTQYF. DNA for the CDR3: TGTGCCAGCAGCGCGCGGACAGGGACAGATACGCAGTATTTT.